These T cell receptor beta chains were read from a single sample in a study of molecular identifiers for immune sequencing clone quantification. TCRdb re-analysed the PCR reads in MiXCR, keeping a single row per CDR3 protein. The sample has under 650,000 distinct CDR3 sequences, less than 20% seen once. Input material: naive CD8+ T cells from blood, with Jurkat cell RNA spiked in. The source of these receptors is a human donor in good health. Some libraries in this study had Jurkat cell RNA spiked in. Both conserved end residues are part of each CDR3. Fields, in order: clone size, V gene, D gene, J gene, CDR3 protein, CDR3 DNA. A D gene is named only where the DNA matches it firmly. Size values are once, few and many counts, or a class for expanded clones, and some rows have none.

abundance: -; v_gene: TRBV9; d_gene: -; j_gene: TRBJ2-2; CDR3aa: CASSSRSLNTGELFF; CDR3nt: TGTGCCAGCAGCTCCCGGAGCCTGAACACCGGGGAGCTGTTTTTT
abundance: many; v_gene: TRBV5-4; d_gene: TRBD2; j_gene: TRBJ2-5; CDR3aa: CASSHGDYTVKETQYF; CDR3nt: TGTGCCAGCAGCCACGGGGACTATACGGTCAAAGAGACCCAGTACTTC
abundance: -; v_gene: TRBV28; d_gene: TRBD1; j_gene: TRBJ1-1; CDR3aa: CASSLRGRSREAFF; CDR3nt: TGTGCCAGCAGTTTAAGGGGGCGTTCCCGTGAAGCTTTCTTT
abundance: many; v_gene: TRBV20-1; d_gene: -; j_gene: TRBJ2-3; CDR3aa: CSARDMLATDTQYF; CDR3nt: TGCAGTGCTAGAGATATGCTAGCCACAGATACGCAGTATTTT
abundance: many; v_gene: TRBV6-2/TRBV6-3; d_gene: -; j_gene: TRBJ2-2; CDR3aa: CASSYGQTRSGELFF; CDR3nt: TGTGCCAGCAGTTACGGACAGACTAGGTCCGGGGAGCTGTTTTTT
abundance: few; v_gene: TRBV18; d_gene: TRBD1; j_gene: TRBJ1-2; CDR3aa: CASSRDRANYGYTF; CDR3nt: TGTGCCAGCTCACGGGACAGAGCTAACTATGGCTACACCTTC
abundance: few; v_gene: TRBV10-2; d_gene: -; j_gene: TRBJ2-3; CDR3aa: CASSVSTKTSTDTQYF; CDR3nt: TGCGCCAGCAGTGTGAGCACCAAGACTAGCACAGATACGCAGTATTTT
abundance: many; v_gene: TRBV28; d_gene: TRBD1; j_gene: TRBJ2-6; CDR3aa: CASNYRGHGANVLTF; CDR3nt: TGTGCCAGCAACTATAGGGGGCATGGGGCCAACGTCCTGACTTTC
abundance: -; v_gene: TRBV12-3/TRBV12-4; d_gene: -; j_gene: TRBJ2-7; CDR3aa: CASSLVPGAHEQYF; CDR3nt: TGTGCCAGCAGTTTAGTCCCGGGGGCCCACGAGCAGTACTTC
abundance: few; v_gene: TRBV29-1; d_gene: -; j_gene: TRBJ2-7; CDR3aa: CSVAAGLGEQYF; CDR3nt: TGCAGCGTTGCTGCAGGGTTAGGCGAGCAGTACTTC
abundance: -; v_gene: TRBV5-1; d_gene: -; j_gene: TRBJ2-7; CDR3aa: CASSLDHRVTSPYEQHF; CDR3nt: TGCGCCAGCAGCTTGGACCACCGGGTCACCTCCCCTTACGAGCAGCACTTC
abundance: many; v_gene: TRBV29-1; d_gene: -; j_gene: TRBJ2-1; CDR3aa: CSVDSLEWGNEQFF; CDR3nt: TGCAGCGTTGATTCGCTGGAGTGGGGGAATGAGCAGTTCTTC
abundance: -; v_gene: TRBV12-3/TRBV12-4; d_gene: -; j_gene: TRBJ2-2; CDR3aa: CASSLYSGANTGELFF; CDR3nt: TGTGCCAGCAGTTTATATTCCGGGGCGAACACCGGGGAGCTGTTTTTT
abundance: many; v_gene: TRBV19; d_gene: TRBD2; j_gene: TRBJ2-7; CDR3aa: CASSPGGLVGNEQYF; CDR3nt: TGTGCCAGTAGTCCGGGGGGACTAGTAGGTAACGAGCAGTACTTC
abundance: many; v_gene: TRBV11-2; d_gene: TRBD2; j_gene: TRBJ2-1; CDR3aa: CASSPPGLAGVGEQFF; CDR3nt: TGTGCCAGCAGCCCCCCGGGACTAGCGGGAGTTGGTGAGCAGTTCTTC
abundance: many; v_gene: TRBV13; d_gene: -; j_gene: TRBJ2-7; CDR3aa: CASSLVGASGPEQYF; CDR3nt: TGTGCCAGCAGCTTAGTAGGGGCGTCCGGCCCCGAGCAGTACTTC
abundance: -; v_gene: TRBV28; d_gene: TRBD2; j_gene: TRBJ2-7; CDR3aa: CASSGLDYGQYF; CDR3nt: TGTGCCAGCAGTGGACTAGACTACGGGCAGTACTTC
abundance: many; v_gene: TRBV7-9; d_gene: -; j_gene: TRBJ2-5; CDR3aa: CASLDSNGETQYF; CDR3nt: TGTGCCAGCCTCGACAGTAACGGAGAGACCCAGTACTTC
abundance: many; v_gene: TRBV7-9; d_gene: TRBD1; j_gene: TRBJ2-2; CDR3aa: CASSFNRGPGELFF; CDR3nt: TGTGCCAGCAGCTTCAACAGGGGGCCCGGGGAGCTGTTTTTT
abundance: many; v_gene: TRBV9; d_gene: -; j_gene: TRBJ2-3; CDR3aa: CASSTGTLPPSTDTQYF; CDR3nt: TGTGCCAGCAGCACCGGGACATTACCCCCTAGCACAGATACGCAGTATTTT
abundance: many; v_gene: TRBV5-6; d_gene: -; j_gene: TRBJ2-7; CDR3aa: CASSLDTNPRWEQYF; CDR3nt: TGTGCCAGCAGCCTGGACACAAACCCCAGATGGGAGCAGTACTTC
abundance: many; v_gene: TRBV28; d_gene: TRBD1; j_gene: TRBJ1-1; CDR3aa: CASSLPGDRENTEAFF; CDR3nt: TGTGCCAGCAGTTTACCTGGGGACAGAGAGAACACTGAAGCTTTCTTT
abundance: many; v_gene: TRBV4-3; d_gene: -; j_gene: TRBJ2-6; CDR3aa: CASSQDGFGSGANVLTF; CDR3nt: TGCGCCAGCAGCCAAGATGGGTTCGGCTCTGGGGCCAACGTCCTGACTTTC
abundance: -; v_gene: TRBV9; d_gene: TRBD2; j_gene: TRBJ2-1; CDR3aa: CASSPSGGGLNEQFF; CDR3nt: TGTGCCAGCAGCCCAAGTGGGGGGGGGTTAAATGAGCAGTTCTTC
abundance: few; v_gene: TRBV14; d_gene: -; j_gene: TRBJ2-4; CDR3aa: CASSQGTGRDIQYF; CDR3nt: TGTGCCAGCAGCCAAGGGACAGGGAGGGACATTCAGTACTTC
abundance: few; v_gene: TRBV28; d_gene: -; j_gene: TRBJ2-2; CDR3aa: CASGQLLTGELFF; CDR3nt: TGTGCCAGCGGACAGCTTCTGACCGGGGAGCTGTTTTTT
abundance: -; v_gene: TRBV6-2/TRBV6-3; d_gene: -; j_gene: TRBJ2-7; CDR3aa: CASSYSDVNEQYF; CDR3nt: TGTGCCAGCAGTTACTCGGACGTGAACGAGCAGTACTTC
abundance: -; v_gene: TRBV10-1; d_gene: -; j_gene: TRBJ1-6; CDR3aa: CASSETRANSPLHF; CDR3nt: TGCGCCAGCAGTGAGACCAGGGCGAATTCACCCCTCCACTTT
abundance: many; v_gene: TRBV19; d_gene: -; j_gene: TRBJ1-5; CDR3aa: CASSIVGAGESNQPQHF; CDR3nt: TGTGCCAGTAGTATTGTAGGGGCAGGAGAAAGCAATCAGCCCCAGCATTTT
abundance: few; v_gene: TRBV7-9; d_gene: TRBD1; j_gene: TRBJ2-7; CDR3aa: CASSPTGTGLYEQYF; CDR3nt: TGTGCCAGCAGCCCGACCGGGACAGGGCTCTACGAGCAGTACTTC
abundance: many; v_gene: TRBV20-1; d_gene: TRBD1; j_gene: TRBJ1-1; CDR3aa: CSAAFYRDSGEYTEAFF; CDR3nt: TGCAGTGCCGCCTTCTACCGGGACAGTGGGGAGTACACTGAAGCTTTCTTT
abundance: -; v_gene: TRBV27; d_gene: TRBD1; j_gene: TRBJ2-5; CDR3aa: CASRIQGLSGETQYF; CDR3nt: TGTGCCAGCAGGATACAGGGGCTAAGTGGTGAGACCCAGTACTTC
abundance: many; v_gene: TRBV13; d_gene: -; j_gene: TRBJ2-3; CDR3aa: CASTQRSVNTDTQYF; CDR3nt: TGTGCCAGCACCCAGCGGAGCGTCAACACAGATACGCAGTATTTT
abundance: -; v_gene: TRBV10-3; d_gene: TRBD1; j_gene: TRBJ2-7; CDR3aa: CATMGQGLTYERYF; CDR3nt: TGTGCCACAATGGGACAGGGATTAACCTACGAGCGGTACTTC
abundance: -; v_gene: TRBV25-1; d_gene: -; j_gene: TRBJ1-2; CDR3aa: CASSEYNTYYGYTF; CDR3nt: TGTGCCAGCAGTGAATACAACACCTACTATGGCTACACCTTC
abundance: many; v_gene: TRBV3-1; d_gene: -; j_gene: TRBJ1-5; CDR3aa: CASGALGGEGQPQHF; CDR3nt: TGTGCCAGCGGGGCTTTGGGGGGTGAAGGGCAGCCCCAGCATTTT
abundance: many; v_gene: TRBV29-1; d_gene: -; j_gene: TRBJ2-7; CDR3aa: CSAVGEGRGYEQYF; CDR3nt: TGCAGCGCCGTGGGTGAGGGGCGCGGGTACGAGCAGTACTTC
abundance: few; v_gene: TRBV20-1; d_gene: -; j_gene: TRBJ1-5; CDR3aa: CSAREEVSNQPQHF; CDR3nt: TGCAGTGCTAGAGAGGAGGTGAGCAATCAGCCCCAGCATTTT
abundance: many; v_gene: TRBV13; d_gene: TRBD2; j_gene: TRBJ2-1; CDR3aa: CASSSSGFEQFF; CDR3nt: TGTGCCAGCAGCTCTAGCGGGTTTGAGCAGTTCTTC
abundance: many; v_gene: TRBV27; d_gene: TRBD1; j_gene: TRBJ1-1; CDR3aa: CASSPIVPGGVNTEAFF; CDR3nt: TGTGCCAGCAGTCCAATAGTCCCAGGGGGGGTGAACACTGAAGCTTTCTTT
abundance: -; v_gene: TRBV20-1; d_gene: TRBD2; j_gene: TRBJ2-1; CDR3aa: CSASPFGSGRVNEQFF; CDR3nt: TGCAGTGCTAGCCCCTTCGGTAGCGGGAGGGTCAATGAGCAGTTCTTC
abundance: many; v_gene: TRBV28; d_gene: -; j_gene: TRBJ2-3; CDR3aa: CASSSPTLNTDTQYF; CDR3nt: TGTGCCAGCAGTTCTCCCACCCTCAACACAGATACGCAGTATTTT
abundance: few; v_gene: TRBV11-2; d_gene: -; j_gene: TRBJ2-3; CDR3aa: CASRPGGHTDTQYF; CDR3nt: TGTGCCAGCAGGCCCGGGGGACACACAGATACGCAGTATTTT
abundance: many; v_gene: TRBV4-3; d_gene: TRBD2; j_gene: TRBJ2-7; CDR3aa: CASSQDAAGVNEQYF; CDR3nt: TGCGCCAGCAGCCAAGATGCAGCGGGAGTGAACGAGCAGTACTTC
abundance: many; v_gene: TRBV9; d_gene: -; j_gene: TRBJ1-5; CDR3aa: CASSKDGKFNQPQHF; CDR3nt: TGTGCCAGCAGCAAAGACGGGAAATTCAATCAGCCCCAGCATTTT
abundance: many; v_gene: TRBV3-1; d_gene: -; j_gene: TRBJ1-4; CDR3aa: CASSQDWTKSNEKLFF; CDR3nt: TGTGCCAGCAGCCAAGATTGGACAAAGTCGAATGAAAAACTGTTTTTT
abundance: many; v_gene: TRBV4-1; d_gene: TRBD1; j_gene: TRBJ2-5; CDR3aa: CASSQTGGVETQYF; CDR3nt: TGCGCCAGCAGCCAGACAGGGGGCGTGGAGACCCAGTACTTC
abundance: many; v_gene: TRBV5-6; d_gene: -; j_gene: TRBJ2-1; CDR3aa: CASSWDPESNEQFF; CDR3nt: TGTGCCAGCAGCTGGGACCCCGAGAGCAATGAGCAGTTCTTC
abundance: -; v_gene: TRBV7-9; d_gene: TRBD2; j_gene: TRBJ2-1; CDR3aa: CASSQTSGSTYNEQFF; CDR3nt: TGTGCCAGCAGCCAGACTAGCGGGAGTACCTACAATGAGCAGTTCTTC
abundance: many; v_gene: TRBV14; d_gene: -; j_gene: TRBJ2-6; CDR3aa: CASSLEGHEWAPRASGANVLTF; CDR3nt: TGTGCCAGCAGCCTGGAAGGGCATGAATGGGCCCCTCGAGCCTCTGGGGCCAACGTCCTGACTTTC
abundance: many; v_gene: TRBV6-2/TRBV6-3; d_gene: -; j_gene: TRBJ2-1; CDR3aa: CASSRLGPEYYNEQFF; CDR3nt: TGTGCCAGCAGCAGACTAGGCCCGGAATACTACAATGAGCAGTTCTTC
abundance: many; v_gene: TRBV9; d_gene: -; j_gene: TRBJ2-3; CDR3aa: CASSGKGTQYF; CDR3nt: TGTGCCAGCAGCGGTAAGGGTACGCAGTATTTT
abundance: many; v_gene: TRBV29-1; d_gene: -; j_gene: TRBJ2-2; CDR3aa: CSVVLPSGELFF; CDR3nt: TGCAGCGTTGTTTTGCCCAGCGGGGAGCTGTTTTTT
abundance: many; v_gene: TRBV2; d_gene: -; j_gene: TRBJ1-2; CDR3aa: CASSELQAIANYGYTF; CDR3nt: TGTGCCAGCAGTGAACTACAGGCTATAGCTAACTATGGCTACACCTTC
abundance: many; v_gene: TRBV27; d_gene: -; j_gene: TRBJ2-6; CDR3aa: CASSRQDYSGANVLTF; CDR3nt: TGTGCCAGCAGTAGACAGGATTACTCTGGGGCCAACGTCCTGACTTTC